This T cell receptor (beta chain) was observed in a study of T cell changes during pregnancy in multiple sclerosis (dated by TCRdb to the late 2010s). Study-wide context: In women with multiple sclerosis, the researchers looked at how the T cell repertoire shifted as pregnancy progressed.

Notes on this clone: The target of this receptor is not known. The sample holds no much larger clone one base away, and base qualities are not on file.

Library method: the immunoSEQ multiplex PCR assay. TCRdb's version of the immuneACCESS table is confined to in-frame rearrangements and falls short of the full clone set. An unresolved V gene accounts for under half of the shortfall where checked; the remainder is of unknown origin. The sample table contains tens of thousands of clones; only one count was recorded for about 87% of them. The top ten constitute over 0.45% of the sample. The CDR3 measures 16 amino acids from cysteine to phenylalanine. Just the 48-base CDR3 DNA is kept, in frame starting at base 1. After removal of 4 bases from V and 5 bases from J, the junction retains 8 bases not matched to a gene. CDR1 and CDR2 are drawn from the germline V gene: MNHNS, SASEGT.

The specimen comprised CD4+ T cells from peripheral blood mononuclear cells, sampled in the first trimester of pregnancy. The rearrangement combines TRBV6-1 with TRBJ2-3; 11 bases in the junction line up with TRBD2. The source of this sequence is a female donor with multiple sclerosis, enrolled in a pregnancy study. The CDR3 region reads CASSGLAGLRGDTQYF. The DNA reads TGTGCCAGCAGTGGACTAGCGGGGCTTCGTGGAGATACGCAGTATTTT.